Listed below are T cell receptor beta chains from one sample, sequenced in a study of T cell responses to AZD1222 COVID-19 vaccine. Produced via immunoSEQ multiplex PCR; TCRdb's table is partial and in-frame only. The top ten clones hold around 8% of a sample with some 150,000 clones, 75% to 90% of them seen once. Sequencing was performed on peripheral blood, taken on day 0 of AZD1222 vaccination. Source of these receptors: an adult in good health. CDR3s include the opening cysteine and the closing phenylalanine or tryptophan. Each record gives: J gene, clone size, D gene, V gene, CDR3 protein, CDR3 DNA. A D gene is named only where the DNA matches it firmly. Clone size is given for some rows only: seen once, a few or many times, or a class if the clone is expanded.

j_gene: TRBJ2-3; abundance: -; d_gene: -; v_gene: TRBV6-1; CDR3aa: CASSEAPGDTQYF; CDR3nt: TGTGCCAGCAGTGAAGCGCCTGGGGATACGCAGTATTTT
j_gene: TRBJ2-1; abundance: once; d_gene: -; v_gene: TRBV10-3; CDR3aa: CASASLNEQFF; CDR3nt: TGTGCCTCAGCTTCCCTGAATGAGCAGTTCTTC
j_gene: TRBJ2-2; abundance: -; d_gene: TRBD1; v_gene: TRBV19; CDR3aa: CASTGTGNTGELFF; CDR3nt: TGTGCCAGTACCGGGACAGGAAACACCGGGGAGCTGTTTTTT
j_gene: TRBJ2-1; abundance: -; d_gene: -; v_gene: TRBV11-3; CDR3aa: CASSYGGYNEQFF; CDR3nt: TGTGCCAGCAGCTACGGGGGCTACAATGAGCAGTTCTTC
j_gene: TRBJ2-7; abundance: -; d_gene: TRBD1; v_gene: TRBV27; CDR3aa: CASSLFGTERPYEQYF; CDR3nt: TGTGCCAGCAGTTTATTTGGGACAGAAAGGCCTTACGAGCAGTACTTC
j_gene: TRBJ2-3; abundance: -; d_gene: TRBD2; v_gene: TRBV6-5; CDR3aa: CASSYAPSGDTDTQYF; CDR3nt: TGTGCCAGCAGTTACGCGCCTAGCGGGGACACAGATACGCAGTATTTT
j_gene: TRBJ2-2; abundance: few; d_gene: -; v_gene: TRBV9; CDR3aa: CASSAVPGELFF; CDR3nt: TGTGCCAGCAGCGCCGTCCCCGGGGAGCTGTTTTTT
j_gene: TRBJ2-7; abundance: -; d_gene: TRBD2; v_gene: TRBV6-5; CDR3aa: CASSSSGRSAQYF; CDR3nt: TGTGCCAGCAGTTCCAGCGGGAGGTCGGCGCAGTACTTC
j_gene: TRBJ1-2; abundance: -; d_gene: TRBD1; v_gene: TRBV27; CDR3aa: CASSPPPRTGNYGYTF; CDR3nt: TGTGCCAGCAGCCCACCCCCCCGGACAGGCAACTATGGCTACACCTTC
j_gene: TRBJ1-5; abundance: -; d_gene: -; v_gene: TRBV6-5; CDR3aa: CASGLGVDQPQHF; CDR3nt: TGTGCCAGCGGCCTGGGGGTTGATCAGCCCCAGCATTTT
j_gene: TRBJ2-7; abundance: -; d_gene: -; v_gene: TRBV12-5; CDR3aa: CASGLAGRREQYF; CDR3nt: TGTGCTAGTGGTTTGGCAGGGCGGCGCGAGCAGTACTTC
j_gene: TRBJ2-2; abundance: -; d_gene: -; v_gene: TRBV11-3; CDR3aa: CASSPGSVVSTGELFF; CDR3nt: TGTGCCAGCAGCCCCGGTTCAGTAGTAAGCACCGGGGAGCTGTTTTTT
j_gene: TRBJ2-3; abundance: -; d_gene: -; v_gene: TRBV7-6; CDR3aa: CASSSIRGSSTDTQYF; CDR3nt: TGTGCCAGCAGCTCCATCCGGGGGAGTAGCACAGATACGCAGTATTTT
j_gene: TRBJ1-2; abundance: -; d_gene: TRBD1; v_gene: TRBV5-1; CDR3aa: CASSRDRDYYGYTF; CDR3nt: TGCGCCAGCAGCCGGGACAGGGACTACTATGGCTACACCTTC
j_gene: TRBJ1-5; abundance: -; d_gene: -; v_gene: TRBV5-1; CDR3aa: CASSLMLDQPQHF; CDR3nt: TGCGCCAGCAGCTTGATGCTGGATCAGCCCCAGCATTTT
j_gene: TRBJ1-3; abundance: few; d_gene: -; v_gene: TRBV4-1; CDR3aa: CASSQDLRGYGGNTIYF; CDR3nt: TGCGCCAGCAGCCAAGATTTACGAGGGTACGGGGGAAACACCATATATTTT
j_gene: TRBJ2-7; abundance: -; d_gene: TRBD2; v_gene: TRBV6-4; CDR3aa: CASSWTSGTSYEQYF; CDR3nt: TGTGCCAGCAGTTGGACTAGCGGGACCTCCTACGAGCAGTACTTC
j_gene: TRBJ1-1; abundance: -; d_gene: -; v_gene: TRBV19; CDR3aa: CASSIGTSPGTEAFF; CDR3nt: TGTGCCAGTAGTATAGGAACCTCTCCGGGCACTGAAGCTTTCTTT
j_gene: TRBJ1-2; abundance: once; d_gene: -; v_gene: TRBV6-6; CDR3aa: CASSSQKEAYGYTF; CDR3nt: TGTGCCAGCAGTTCCCAAAAGGAGGCCTATGGCTACACCTTC
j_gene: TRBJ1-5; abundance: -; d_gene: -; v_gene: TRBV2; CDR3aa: CASTKGSGNQPQHF; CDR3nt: TGTGCCAGCACTAAAGGTAGTGGGAATCAGCCCCAGCATTTT
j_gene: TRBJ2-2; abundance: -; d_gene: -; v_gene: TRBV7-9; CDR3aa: CASSPTPGWGRGTGELFF; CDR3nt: TGTGCCAGCAGCCCCACTCCGGGGTGGGGGCGCGGCACCGGGGAGCTGTTTTTT
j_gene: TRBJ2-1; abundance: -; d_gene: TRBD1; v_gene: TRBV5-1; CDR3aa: CASSPPGTGLLQFF; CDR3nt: TGCGCCAGCAGCCCTCCAGGGACAGGGCTATTGCAGTTCTTC
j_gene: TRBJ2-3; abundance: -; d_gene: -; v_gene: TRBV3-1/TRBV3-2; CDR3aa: CASSPGWGGVNTQYF; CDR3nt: TGTGCCAGCAGCCCTGGGTGGGGGGGCGTGAATACGCAGTATTTT
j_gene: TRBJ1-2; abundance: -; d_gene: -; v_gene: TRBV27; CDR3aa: CASNPTGTISNYGYTF; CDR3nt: TGTGCCAGCAATCCTACCGGGACTATTTCTAACTATGGCTACACCTTC
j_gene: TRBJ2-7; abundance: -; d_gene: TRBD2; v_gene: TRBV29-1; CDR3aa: CSASGRNEQYF; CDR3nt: TGCAGCGCAAGCGGGAGGAACGAGCAGTACTTC
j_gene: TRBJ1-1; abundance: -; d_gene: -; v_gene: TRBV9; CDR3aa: CASRRDLNTEAFF; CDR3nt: TGTGCCAGCAGGAGGGATTTGAACACTGAAGCTTTCTTT
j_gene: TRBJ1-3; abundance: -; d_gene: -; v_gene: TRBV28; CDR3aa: CASSWFGGQEDTIYF; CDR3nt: TGTGCCAGCAGTTGGTTCGGGGGGCAAGAAGACACCATATATTTT
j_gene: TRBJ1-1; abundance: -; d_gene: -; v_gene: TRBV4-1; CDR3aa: CASSQDLGTTEAFF; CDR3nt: TGCGCCAGCAGCCAAGACCTGGGGACCACTGAAGCTTTCTTT
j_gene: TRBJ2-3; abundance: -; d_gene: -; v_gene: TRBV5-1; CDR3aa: CASSLEWLSGTDTQYF; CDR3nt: TGCGCCAGCAGCTTGGAGTGGCTCTCTGGCACAGATACGCAGTATTTT
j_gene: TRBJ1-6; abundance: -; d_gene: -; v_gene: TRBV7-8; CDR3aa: CASSSNLNSPLHF; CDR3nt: TGTGCCAGCAGCTCAAATTTAAATTCACCCCTCCACTTT
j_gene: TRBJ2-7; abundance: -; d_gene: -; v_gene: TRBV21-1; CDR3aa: CASSKLGGQGLTYEQYF; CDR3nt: TGTGCCAGCAGCAAATTGGGGGGACAGGGACTAACCTACGAGCAGTACTTC
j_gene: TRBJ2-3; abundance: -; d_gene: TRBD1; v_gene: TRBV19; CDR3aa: CASRDRARGTDTQYF; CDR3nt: TGTGCCAGTAGGGACAGGGCTCGGGGCACAGATACGCAGTATTTT
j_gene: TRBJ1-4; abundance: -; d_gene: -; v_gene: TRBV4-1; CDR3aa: CASSLQRGTLQGKLFF; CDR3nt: TGCGCCAGCAGCCTCCAAAGGGGTACCCTTCAGGGAAAACTGTTTTTT
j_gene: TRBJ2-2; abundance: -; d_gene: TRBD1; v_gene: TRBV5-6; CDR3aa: CASSLMTGGHNTGELFF; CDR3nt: TGTGCCAGCAGCTTGATGACAGGGGGCCACAACACCGGGGAGCTGTTTTTT
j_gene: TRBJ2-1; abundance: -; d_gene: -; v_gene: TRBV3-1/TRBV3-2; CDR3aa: CASTLGNYNEQFF; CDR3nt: TGTGCCAGCACGCTAGGTAACTACAATGAGCAGTTCTTC
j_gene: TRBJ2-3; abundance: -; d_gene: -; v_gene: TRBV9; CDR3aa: CASSVGEGVQYF; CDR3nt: TGTGCCAGCAGCGTAGGGGAAGGGGTGCAGTATTTT
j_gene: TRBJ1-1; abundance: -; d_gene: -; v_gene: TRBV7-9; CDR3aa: CASSYGGTKWYTEAFF; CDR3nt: TGTGCCAGCAGCTACGGGGGTACAAAATGGTACACTGAAGCTTTCTTT
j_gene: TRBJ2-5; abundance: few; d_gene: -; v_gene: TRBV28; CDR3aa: CASRGTTEETQYF; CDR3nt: TGTGCCAGCAGGGGGACAACAGAAGAGACCCAGTACTTC
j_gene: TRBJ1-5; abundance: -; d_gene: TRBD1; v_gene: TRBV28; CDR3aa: CASSKAGGASQPQHF; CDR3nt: TGTGCCAGCAGCAAAGCAGGGGGCGCGAGTCAGCCCCAGCATTTT
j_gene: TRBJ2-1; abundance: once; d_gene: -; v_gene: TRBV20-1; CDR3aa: CSAGGLGEQFF; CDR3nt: TGCAGTGCTGGCGGGTTGGGTGAGCAGTTCTTC
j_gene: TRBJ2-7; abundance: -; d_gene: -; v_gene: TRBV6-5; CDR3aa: CASKQPGSGEQYF; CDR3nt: TGTGCCAGCAAGCAACCCGGATCCGGCGAGCAGTACTTC
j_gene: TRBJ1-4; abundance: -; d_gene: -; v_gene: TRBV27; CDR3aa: CASSFEWTETNEKLFF; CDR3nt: TGTGCCAGCAGTTTTGAGTGGACCGAGACTAATGAAAAACTGTTTTTT